The 30 T cell receptor beta chains below come from one sample, sequenced in a study of post-analysis software for immune sequencing data (dated by TCRdb to 2013 to 2016). Libraries were prepared through PCR. Data came from an Illumina HiSeq 2500. To reduce PCR and sequencing biases, unique molecular identifiers were built into the TCR beta cDNA libraries. TCRdb reprocessing: public reads trimmed at Q25 with fastp, clones called with MiXCR, in-frame beta chains kept. Records with the same CDR3 protein are collapsed into one entry carrying the most frequent genes and DNA. This sample gives approximately 260,000 distinct CDR3 sequences in total; roughly a third of them show up just once. The biggest ten clones account for 4.5% to 5.5% of the sample. These TCRs' antigens remain unknown. Overall results and qualifications from the work: Patients showed significantly higher frequencies than controls for several TRBV segments, among them TRBV5-6, TRBV5-1 and TRBV20-1.

The sequenced sample consisted of blood. The source of these receptors is a girl between 5 and 17 years old with multiple sclerosis.

This clonotype was counted a few times. J is TRBJ2-2 and V is TRBV11-3; the match to TRBD2 covers 13 bases. V was pared by 6 bases and J by 4 bases, with 8 bases of the junction left unmatched. This CDR3 has 17 amino acids. Germline-derived CDR1 and CDR2 are SGHNT and YENEEA. CDR3 in DNA: TGTGCCAGCAGTCCCCGGACTAGCGGGAGCGTCACCGGGGAGCTGTTTTTT. The encoded protein is CASSPRTSGSVTGELFF.

There are many counts of this clonotype. V is TRBV13 and J is TRBJ2-6, with TRBD1 matching 9 bases. This CDR3 region has 18 residues. The germline V gene has CDR1 PRHDT and CDR2 FYEKMQ (reference sequence). Trimming removed 5 bases from V and 0 bases from J; junction bases left unmatched: 8. CDR3 in amino acids: CASSPAGTGYSGANVLTF. In DNA form, the CDR3 reads TGTGCCAGCAGCCCTGCCGGGACAGGGTACTCTGGGGCCAACGTCCTGACTTTC.

For this clonotype: This may arise from a read error, as a much more abundant clone is one base away. This CDR3 reads CSAMPPYSNQPRHF. In nucleotides, the CDR3 is TGCAGTGCTATGCCACCCTATAGCAATCAGCCCCGGCATTTT. The chain links TRBV20-1 to TRBJ1-5; D ambiguous. Germline lookup yields CDR1 DFQATT and CDR2 SNEGSKA (reference sequence). CDR3 size: 14 residues.

This chain joins TRBV20-1 and TRBJ2-3, with D possibly matching TRBD2 (6 bases). CDR1 is DFQATT, CDR2 SNEGSKA, per germline (reference sequence). CDR3 length: 15 amino acids. Trimming pared 7 bases from V and 2 bases from J, leaving 19 bases between. The CDR3 protein is CSVLPAGNITDTQYF. The CDR3 bases are TGCAGTGTTCTTCCAGCGGGCAACATCACAGATACGCAGTATTTT.

This clonotype was seen ten or more times. The CDR3: CASSPGQGTGTQYF. As DNA, the CDR3 is TGTGCCAGCTCTCCCGGACAGGGGACGGGGACCCAGTACTTC. The chain couples TRBV18 to TRBJ2-5; 9 nucleotides align to TRBD1. This CDR3 spans 14 amino acids. Germline V CDR1 and CDR2: KGHSH, LQKENI. V lost 6 bases and J lost 7; bases outside the gene matches: 9. The full variable domain, completed using reference TRBV18 and TRBJ2-5, is NAGVMQNPRHLVRRRGQEARLRCSPMKGHSHVYWYRQLPEEGLKFMVYLQKENIIDESGMPKERFSAEFPKEGPSILRIQQVVRGDSAAYFCASSPGQGTGTQYFGPGTRLLVL.

This clonotype has a handful of counts. This chain connects TRBV19 to TRBJ2-7; the match to TRBD1 covers 7 bases. The CDR3 runs to 15 residues. Germline V lookup: CDR1 LNHDA, CDR2 SQIVND (reference sequence). J lost 6 bases, V lost 6 bases, and 14 bases had no gene match. CDR3 DNA: TGTGCCAGTAGACAGGGGCTAGGGGCTGGGATCGAGCAGTACTTC. Encoded protein: CASRQGLGAGIEQYF. The full variable domain, in which reference TRBV19 and TRBJ2-7 provide the parts outside the CDR3, is DGGITQSPKYLFRKEGQNVTLSCEQNLNHDAMYWYRQDPGQGLRLIYYSQIVNDFQKGDIAEGYSVSREKKESFPLTVTSAQKNPTAFYLCASRQGLGAGIEQYFGPGTRLTVT.

This chain links TRBV12-3 or TRBV12-4 with TRBJ1-5, with D unresolved. The CDR3 spans 15 residues. V was clipped by 6 bases and J by 4 bases, with 16 bases between them. DNA of the CDR3: TGTGCCAGCAGAATGGACCGCCTCGGGAATCAGCCCCAGCATTTT. Translation gives CASRMDRLGNQPQHF.

V and J are TRBV20-1 and TRBJ2-1; 10 bases are a match to TRBD2. Germline-derived CDR1 and CDR2 are DFQATT and SNEGSKA (reference sequence). The CDR3 runs 16 residues. Trimming cost V 5 bases and J 6 bases; bases outside gene matches: 13. Here the CDR3 reads CSALTLSGRLSNEQFF. The CDR3 coding sequence is TGCAGTGCTCTAACCCTTAGCGGGAGGCTCAGCAATGAGCAGTTCTTC.

A few counts support this clonotype. This chain uses TRBV20-1 with TRBJ2-7, with 10 bases matching TRBD1. There are 13 residues in the CDR3. V was clipped by 7 bases and J by 7 bases; unmatched bases: 10. Germline loops: CDR1 DFQATT, CDR2 SNEGSKA (reference sequence). CDR3 sequence: CSVRQGAVNEQYF. CDR3 sequence (DNA): TGCAGTGTCCGACAGGGGGCTGTCAATGAGCAGTACTTC.

This clonotype was observed many times. The rearrangement joins TRBV20-1 to TRBJ1-2, with TRBD1 identical over 9 bases. Germline CDR1 is DFQATT and CDR2 is SNEGSKA (reference sequence). With V trimmed by 0 bases and J by 7 bases, 3 bases remained unmatched. This CDR3 has 13 residues. This CDR3 reads CSARERDRAGYTF. The CDR3 DNA reads as TGCAGTGCTAGAGAACGGGACAGGGCTGGCTACACCTTC.

This clonotype occurred many times. The V gene is TRBV27, the J gene TRBJ2-3, with 15 bases fitting TRBD2. CDR3 length equals 21 residues. Unmatched junction bases numbered 18, after V lost 6 bases and J lost 2 bases. The germline V gene has CDR1 MNHEY and CDR2 SMNVEV (reference sequence). CDR3 amino acids: CASSQSTGLGTSGGSTDTQYF. CDR3 DNA sequence: TGTGCCAGCAGCCAAAGCACGGGATTAGGGACTAGCGGGGGGTCCACAGATACGCAGTATTTT.

In this sample, this clonotype turned up many times. This chain links TRBV12-3 or TRBV12-4 with TRBJ2-1; D ambiguous. CDR3 length equals 15 residues. V lost 6 bases and J lost 4, with 16 bases in between. As DNA, the CDR3 is TGTGCCAGCAGCCCAGAGCGTCCCGGTTACAATGAGCAGTTCTTC. This translates into CASSPERPGYNEQFF.

V gene TRBV7-9 combines with J gene TRBJ1-1; 7 nucleotides match TRBD1. J lost 8 bases, V lost 7 bases, and 13 bases had no gene match. Germline loops: CDR1 SEHNR, CDR2 FQNEAQ (reference sequence). The CDR3 is 14 amino acids. DNA for the CDR3: TGTGCCAGCACCCCAGGACGCACAGGGGCCGAAGCTTTCTTT. Amino acids: CASTPGRTGAEAFF.

This clonotype was detected ten times or more. The chain combines TRBV3-1 with TRBJ1-2; D call uncertain. Germline CDR1 reads LGHDT; CDR2 reads YNNKEL (reference sequence). V was clipped by 0 bases and J by 1 base, with 18 bases between them. CDR3 length: 18 residues. CDR3 region: CASSQDYRNRPVNYGYTF. As DNA, the CDR3 is TGTGCCAGCAGCCAAGATTATCGGAATCGACCGGTTAACTATGGCTACACCTTC.

The chain has TRBV20-1 and TRBJ1-2; D ambiguous. CDR3 length: 12 amino acids. V gave up 5 bases and J gave up 4 bases, with 11 bases separating them. From germline, CDR1 is DFQATT and CDR2 SNEGSKA (reference sequence). CDR3 DNA sequence: TGCAGTGCTCCGTCTAGAAGCTATGGCTACACCTTC. It specifies CSAPSRSYGYTF.

There are a few counts of this clonotype. This rearrangement joins TRBV6-1 to TRBJ1-1; perhaps TRBD1 as D (5 bases). The germline gives CDR1 MNHNS, CDR2 SASEGT. Trimming shortened V by 6 bases and J by 1 base, and 27 bases separated the two germline ends. The CDR3 totals 19 residues. The CDR3 region is CASSNGGGRAKIRNTEAFF. Here the CDR3 DNA reads TGTGCCAGCAGCAATGGGGGAGGACGGGCTAAGATCCGGAACACTGAAGCTTTCTTT.

This clonotype has ten or more counts. The chain has TRBV11-1 and TRBJ2-3, with TRBD1 matching over 9 bases. Germline-derived CDR1 and CDR2 are SGHAT and FQDESV (reference sequence). The CDR3 consists of 16 residues. V shed 5 bases and J 0 bases; nucleotides not matched to a gene: 6. Written as DNA, the CDR3 is TGTGCCAGCAGCCGTCGGACAGGGGTTAGCACAGATACGCAGTATTTT. It yields the protein CASSRRTGVSTDTQYF.

This clonotype was seen a few times. V gene TRBV28 combines with J gene TRBJ2-1, with 12 bases fitting TRBD2. This CDR3 has 15 amino acids. J lost 9 bases, V lost 5 bases, and 8 bases had no gene match. Per germline, CDR1 MDHEN and CDR2 SYDVKM. The CDR3 reads CASSTRLAGEIEQFF. As DNA, the CDR3 is TGTGCCAGCAGTACCCGACTAGCGGGAGAAATTGAGCAGTTCTTC.

This chain uses TRBV7-9 with TRBJ2-3; 10 positions match TRBD2. CDR1 and CDR2 (germline): SEHNR, FQNEAQ (reference sequence). V shed 5 bases, J shed 6 bases, and the junction held 5 bases outside the gene matches. The CDR3 covers 14 residues. Here the CDR3 reads CASSGLAARDTQYF. For the CDR3, the DNA is TGTGCCAGCAGCGGACTAGCGGCCCGGGATACGCAGTATTTT.

This clonotype has at least ten counts. J is TRBJ2-4 and V is TRBV12-3 or TRBV12-4; TRBD1 matches 7 bases. The CDR3 contains 15 residues. Trimming cost V 3 bases and J 4 bases; bases outside gene matches: 6. The CDR3 reads CASSFIQGRKNIQYF. CDR3 DNA sequence: TGTGCCAGCAGTTTCATACAGGGGCGGAAAAACATTCAGTACTTC.

This clonotype was recorded at least ten times. V gene TRBV7-3 combines with J gene TRBJ2-3; D may match TRBD1 or TRBD2 (6 bases each). Germline values: CDR1 SGHTA, CDR2 FQGTGA. This CDR3 has 14 amino acids. V was clipped by 5 bases and J by 5 bases, with 14 bases between them. This CDR3 is CASSPMGGKDTQYF. The CDR3 DNA follows: TGTGCCAGCAGCCCGATGGGGGGCAAAGATACGCAGTATTTT. Supplemented by reference TRBV7-3 and TRBJ2-3, the full variable domain reads GAGVSQTPSNKVTEKGKYVELRCDPISGHTALYWYRQSLGQGPEFLIYFQGTGAADDSGLPNDRFFAVRPEGSVSTLKIQRTERGDSAVYLCASSPMGGKDTQYFGPGTRLTVL.

The DNA of the CDR3 is TGCAGTGCTAGGGAAACAGGGAAAGAGACCCAGTACTTC. Translation: CSARETGKETQYF. This chain uses TRBV20-1 with TRBJ2-7; D perhaps matches TRBD1 (6 bases). Gene TRBJ2-5 matches the end of the DNA better, so the J call may be wrong. Germline V gives CDR1 DFQATT, CDR2 SNEGSKA (reference sequence). The CDR3 length is 13 residues.

This clonotype was counted a few times. This rearrangement joins TRBV28 to TRBJ1-1; tentatively, D is TRBD1 (5 bases). V lost 11 bases and J lost 0, with 19 bases in between. Germline assignment: CDR1 MDHEN and CDR2 SYDVKM. The CDR3 extends over 15 amino acids. CDR3: CASAHRGVMNTEAFF. CDR3 nucleotide sequence: TGTGCCTCAGCACATAGAGGGGTCATGAACACTGAAGCTTTCTTT.

This clonotype has at least ten counts. The V call is TRBV29-1, the J call TRBJ2-1; D gene ambiguous. There are 12 residues in the CDR3. The germline V and J ends were trimmed by 2 bases and 1 base, with 3 bases remaining between them. CDR1 and CDR2 (germline): SQVTM, ANQGSEA. The CDR3 DNA is TGCAGCGTTGAACCGTCCTACAATGAGCAGTTCTTC. Translated, it gives CSVEPSYNEQFF.

This clonotype was counted only a few times. The V gene is TRBV7-8, the J gene TRBJ1-5, with TRBD1 matching 7 bases. Germline CDR1 and CDR2: SGHVS and FQNEAQ. With 0 bases clipped from V and 7 bases from J, the junction kept 3 bases outside the gene matches. This CDR3 is built from 14 residues. CDR3 amino acids: CASSLAKGAQPQHF. The CDR3 DNA reads TGTGCCAGCAGCTTAGCGAAGGGGGCACAGCCCCAGCATTTT.

This chain uses TRBV29-1 with TRBJ1-1, with D perhaps TRBD1 (6 bases). V lost 5 bases and J lost 0, with 10 bases in between. CDR3 length: 13 amino acids. The germline V gene encodes CDR1 SQVTM and CDR2 ANQGSEA. In DNA, the CDR3 is TGCAGCGTTCGGGGGGCATTGAACACTGAAGCTTTCTTT. This encodes CSVRGALNTEAFF.

This sequence joins TRBV7-6 and TRBJ1-4, with 8 bases fitting TRBD1. Germline CDR1 is SGHVS and CDR2 is FNYEAQ. The CDR3 has 15 residues. The J segment lost 4 bases and the V segment lost 4 bases, leaving 5 bases of the junction unmatched. CDR3 amino acids: CASSSTGAVNEKLFF. CDR3 DNA sequence: TGTGCCAGCAGCTCGACAGGGGCCGTTAATGAAAAACTGTTTTTT. Using reference TRBV7-6 and TRBJ1-4 for the parts outside the CDR3, the full variable domain is GAGVSQSPRYKVTKRGQDVALRCDPISGHVSLYWYRQALGQGPEFLTYFNYEAQQDKSGLPNDRFSAERPEGSISTLTIQRTEQRDSAMYRCASSSTGAVNEKLFFGSGTQLSVL.

The V and J genes are TRBV6-6 and TRBJ1-2; 7 bases are shared with TRBD1. The CDR3 length is 13 residues. Germline V gene lookup returns CDR1 MNHNY and CDR2 SVGAGI (reference sequence). V was clipped by 7 bases and J by 4 bases; unmatched bases: 6. The CDR3 DNA sequence: TGTGCCAGCACCGACAGGGCTCCCTATGGCTACACCTTC. It codes for CASTDRAPYGYTF.

The chain joins TRBV18 to TRBJ2-7; no clear D gene. The J call may be in error: the DNA end matches TRBJ2-5 better. Germline CDR1 and CDR2: KGHSH and LQKENI. There are 14 residues in the CDR3. CDR3 loop: CASSPREGLETQYF. In DNA, the CDR3 is TGTGCCAGCTCACCACGGGAAGGTCTGGAGACCCAGTACTTC.

The V call is TRBV3-1, the J call TRBJ1-5, with a possible D match to TRBD1 (6 bases). This CDR3 has 15 residues. The V end lost 2 bases, the J end lost 2 bases, and 10 bases lay between the germline ends. Germline values: CDR1 LGHDT, CDR2 YNNKEL (reference sequence). In DNA, the CDR3 is TGTGCCAGCAGCCAAATGGCAGGGGGCAATCAGCCCCAGCATTTT. The encoded protein is CASSQMAGGNQPQHF. The full variable domain, completed using reference TRBV3-1 and TRBJ1-5, is DTAVSQTPKYLVTQMGNDKSIKCEQNLGHDTMYWYKQDSKKFLKIMFSYNNKELIINETVPNRFSPKSPDKAHLNLHINSLELGDSAVYFCASSQMAGGNQPQHFGDGTRLSIL.